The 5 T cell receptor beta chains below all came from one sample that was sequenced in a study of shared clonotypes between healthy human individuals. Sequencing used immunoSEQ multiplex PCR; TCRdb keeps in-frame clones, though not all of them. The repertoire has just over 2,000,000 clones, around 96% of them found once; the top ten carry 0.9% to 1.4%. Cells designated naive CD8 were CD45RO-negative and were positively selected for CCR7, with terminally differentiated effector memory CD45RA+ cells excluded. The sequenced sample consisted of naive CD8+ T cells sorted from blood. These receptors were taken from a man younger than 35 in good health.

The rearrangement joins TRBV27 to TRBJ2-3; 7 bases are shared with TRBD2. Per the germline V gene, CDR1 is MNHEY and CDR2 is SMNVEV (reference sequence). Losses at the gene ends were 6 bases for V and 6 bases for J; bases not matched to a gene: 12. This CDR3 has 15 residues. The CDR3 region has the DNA TGTGCCAGCAGCCCATCAACTAGCGATGTTGATACGCAGTATTTT. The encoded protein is CASSPSTSDVDTQYF.

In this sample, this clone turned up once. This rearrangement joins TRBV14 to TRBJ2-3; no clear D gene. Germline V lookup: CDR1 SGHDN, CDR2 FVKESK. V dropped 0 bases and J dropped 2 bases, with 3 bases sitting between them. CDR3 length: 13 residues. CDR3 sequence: CASSQDPTDTQYF. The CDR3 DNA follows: TGTGCCAGCAGCCAAGACCCCACAGATACGCAGTATTTT.

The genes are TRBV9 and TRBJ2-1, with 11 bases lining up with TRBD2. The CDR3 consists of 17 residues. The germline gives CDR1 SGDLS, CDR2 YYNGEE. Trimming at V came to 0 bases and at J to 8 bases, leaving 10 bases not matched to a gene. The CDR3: CASSVEPSGRPEYEQFF. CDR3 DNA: TGTGCCAGCAGCGTAGAGCCTAGCGGGAGGCCCGAGTATGAGCAGTTCTTC. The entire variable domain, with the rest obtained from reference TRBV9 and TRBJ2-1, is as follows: DSGVTQTPKHLITATGQRVTLRCSPRSGDLSVYWYQQSLDQGLQFLIQYYNGEERAKGNILERFSAQQFPDLHSELNLSSLELGDSALYFCASSVEPSGRPEYEQFFGPGTRLTVL.

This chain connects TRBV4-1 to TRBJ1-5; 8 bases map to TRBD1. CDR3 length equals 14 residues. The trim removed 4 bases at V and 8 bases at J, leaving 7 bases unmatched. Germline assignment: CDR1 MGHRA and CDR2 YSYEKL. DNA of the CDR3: TGCGCCAGCAGCCCTTCGACAGGGGAGGAGCCCCAGCATTTT. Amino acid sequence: CASSPSTGEEPQHF.

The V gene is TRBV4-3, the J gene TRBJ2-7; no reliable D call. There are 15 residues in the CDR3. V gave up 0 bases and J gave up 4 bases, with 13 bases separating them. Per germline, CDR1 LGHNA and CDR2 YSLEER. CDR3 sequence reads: CASSQDYHSSYEQYF. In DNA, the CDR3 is TGCGCCAGCAGCCAAGATTATCACTCTAGTTACGAGCAGTACTTC.